A selection of T cell receptor beta chains follows, all from one sample in a study of tissue T cells after allogeneic stem cell transplantation. Clones were sequenced by immunoSEQ multiplex PCR, and TCRdb holds only the in-frame ones, with some missing. The sample has about 28,000 clones, about 85% seen once; the top ten hold roughly 3.6%. The sample consisted of blood, taken before transplantation. The source of these receptors is a woman between 18 and 50 years old who later had graft-versus-host disease after an allogeneic stem cell transplant. Both conserved end residues are part of each CDR3. A D gene is named only where the DNA matches it firmly. A row's size may be missing; if present it is once, few, many or a size class.

j_gene	abundance	v_gene	d_gene	CDR3nt	CDR3aa
TRBJ2-2	NA	TRBV11-3	NA	TGTGCCAGCAGCTTACACACCGCCACCGGGGAGCTGTTTTTT	CASSLHTATGELFF
TRBJ2-1	NA	TRBV7-9	TRBD2	TGTGCCAGCAGCTTAAGGGGGGGACTAGCGCAAACCTACAATGAGCAGTTCTTC	CASSLRGGLAQTYNEQFF
TRBJ2-3	NA	TRBV7-3	TRBD1	TGTGCCAGCAGCTCGGACTCTAACAGGGGTACAGATACGCAGTATTTT	CASSSDSNRGTDTQYF
TRBJ1-6	once	TRBV18	NA	TGTGCCAGCTCACCACCAAGGGGTGAGGGCTCCTATAATTCACCCCTCCACTTT	CASSPPRGEGSYNSPLHF
TRBJ2-7	NA	TRBV4-2	TRBD1	TGTGCCAGCAGCTCACCGGGACAGGACTACGAGCAGTACTTC	CASSSPGQDYEQYF
TRBJ2-3	NA	TRBV6-4	TRBD2	TGTGCCAGCACCTTCGAGGCGGGAGGCAGCACAGATACGCAGTATTTT	CASTFEAGGSTDTQYF
TRBJ2-7	NA	TRBV4-1	NA	TGCGCCAGCAGCCAAGAGGAGAGACCAGGCTCCTACGAGCAGTACTTC	CASSQEERPGSYEQYF
TRBJ1-5	few	TRBV7-9	NA	TGTGCCAGCAGCTTATCGGGAGTGAATCAGCCCCAGCATTTT	CASSLSGVNQPQHF
TRBJ2-3	NA	TRBV5-1	NA	TGCGCCAGCAGCGGAACGCAGGGCTCAGAGGCAGATACGCAGTATTTT	CASSGTQGSEADTQYF
TRBJ1-4	NA	TRBV5-4	NA	TGTGCCAGCAGTCAGAAACAGGGCTCCGGGGAGGGAAAAAGAGAAAAACTGTTTTTT	CASSQKQGSGEGKREKLFF
TRBJ2-3	NA	TRBV6-4	TRBD2	TGTGCCAGCAGTGACAAGGGACTAGCGGGTCCAGATACGCAGTATTTT	CASSDKGLAGPDTQYF
TRBJ2-1	NA	TRBV5-4	NA	TGTGCCAGCAGCTTGGGGAACAGTGCAGCCTACAATGAGCAGTTCTTC	CASSLGNSAAYNEQFF
TRBJ1-5	NA	TRBV30	NA	TGTGCCTGGAGTGTACGGGGGGGGAGGCAGCCCCAGCATTTT	CAWSVRGGRQPQHF
TRBJ2-7	NA	TRBV27	TRBD1	TGTGCCAGCAGTGTTGACAGGGGAGATTCCGAGCAGTACTTC	CASSVDRGDSEQYF
TRBJ1-3	NA	TRBV11-2	NA	TGTGCCAGCAGCCTCCTTAACTCCTTCTCTGGAAACACCATATATTTT	CASSLLNSFSGNTIYF
TRBJ2-7	NA	TRBV12-3/TRBV12-4	NA	TGTGCCAGCAGTTTGGGGGGGCGCTACGAGCAGTACTTC	CASSLGGRYEQYF
TRBJ1-2	NA	TRBV5-8	NA	TGTGCCAGCAGCTTGCAACAACGTGGCTACACCTTC	CASSLQQRGYTF
TRBJ2-1	NA	TRBV9	TRBD2	TGTGCCAGCAGCGTAGCGGGGGGCTCCTACAATGAGCAGTTCTTC	CASSVAGGSYNEQFF
TRBJ2-5	NA	TRBV30	NA	TGTGCCTGGACAACCCAAGAGACCCAGTACTTC	CAWTTQETQYF
TRBJ2-5	NA	TRBV27	TRBD1	TGTGCCAGCAGTAAACAGGACAGGGTTGGTCCCCAGTACTTC	CASSKQDRVGPQYF
TRBJ2-7	NA	TRBV6-5	NA	TGTGCCAGCACTCCTAGCGCTACCTACGAGCAGTACTTC	CASTPSATYEQYF
TRBJ1-4	NA	TRBV7-2	NA	TGTGCCAGCAGCTTACTCCCAGTCGGATCAACTAATGAAAAACTGTTTTTT	CASSLLPVGSTNEKLFF
TRBJ1-3	NA	TRBV5-1	NA	TGCGCCAGCAGCTCACATGAGGGACGGCTCTCTGGAAACACCATATATTTT	CASSSHEGRLSGNTIYF
TRBJ1-1	NA	TRBV7-6	NA	TGTGCCAGCAGCTCCACGGGAGGGGGAACGGCTGAAGCTTTCTTT	CASSSTGGGTAEAFF
TRBJ1-2	NA	TRBV9	NA	TGTGCCAGCAGTGTAATACAGGGAAATGGCTACACCTTC	CASSVIQGNGYTF
TRBJ1-2	NA	TRBV3-1/TRBV3-2	NA	TGTGCCAGCAGCCAAGATGCGGGAAGTCCATACGGCTACACCTTC	CASSQDAGSPYGYTF
TRBJ1-5	NA	TRBV6-2/TRBV6-3	NA	TGTGCCAGCAGTAATATACCGACAGGTAGCAATCAGCCCCAGCATTTT	CASSNIPTGSNQPQHF
TRBJ2-1	NA	TRBV6-2/TRBV6-3	NA	TGTGCCAGCAGCCCCTGGACCCTTGTGGATGAGCAGTTCTTC	CASSPWTLVDEQFF
TRBJ1-1	few	TRBV28	TRBD1	TGTGCCAGCAGTTTATCGGGACAGGGGAAGCCTGAAGCTTTCTTT	CASSLSGQGKPEAFF
TRBJ2-7	NA	TRBV7-2	NA	TGTGCCAGCAGCCCTCGGACTGCCCCCTACGAGCAGTACTTC	CASSPRTAPYEQYF
TRBJ1-5	few	TRBV27	TRBD1	TGTGCCAGCAGTCCCCACAGGGGGACTACCTCCTTTAGCAATCAGCCCCAGCATTTT	CASSPHRGTTSFSNQPQHF
TRBJ2-3	NA	TRBV18	TRBD2	TGTGCCAGCTCAAAAGACAGCGGGAGAACAGATACGCAGTATTTT	CASSKDSGRTDTQYF
TRBJ1-5	once	TRBV19	NA	TGTGCCAGTAGTAAGGACGGAGATAGCAATCAGCCCCAGCATTTT	CASSKDGDSNQPQHF
TRBJ1-1	NA	TRBV9	TRBD1	TGTGCCAGCAGCGTAGACGGGACAGGGGTTGTGAACACTGAAGCTTTCTTT	CASSVDGTGVVNTEAFF
TRBJ2-3	NA	TRBV6-2/TRBV6-3	NA	TGTGCCAGCAGTTACGAGGGGGTCAATACAGATACGCAGTATTTT	CASSYEGVNTDTQYF
TRBJ2-1	few	TRBV6-2/TRBV6-3	TRBD2	TGTGCCAGCACCCCAGCGGGGGGGCGTCCCGATGAGCAGTTCTTC	CASTPAGGRPDEQFF
TRBJ2-7	NA	TRBV4-1	TRBD1	TGCGCCAGCAGCCAAGCACAGGGGATGCACGAGCAGTACTTC	CASSQAQGMHEQYF
TRBJ1-6	once	TRBV21-1	NA	TGTGCCAGCAGCAAAGACGGGTTTGGGGTTGCCCCCCTGAACTATAATTCACCCCTCCACTTT	CASSKDGFGVAPLNYNSPLHF
TRBJ2-3	NA	TRBV6-1	NA	TGTGCCAGCAGCGAAGGCACAGGGCACACAGATACGCAGTATTTT	CASSEGTGHTDTQYF
TRBJ2-7	NA	TRBV28	TRBD1	TGTGCCAGCGCCCGACCGACAGGGGGGTACGAGCAGTACTTC	CASARPTGGYEQYF